This TCR beta chain was identified in a study of T cell responses to AZD1222 COVID-19 vaccine. Regarding the study as a whole: Reportedly, nearly half the spike-specific TCRs target unmutated variant regions. Compared with day 0, the breadth and depth of the Spike-specific TCR repertoire rose significantly after two doses of AZD1222.

Measured with immunoSEQ multiplex PCR; TCRdb has only the in-frame clones, and not every one. The sample lists 110,000 to 150,000 clones, approximately 85% occurring once. Concerning this clone itself: Its antigen remains unidentified.

The sequencing used peripheral blood, collected on day 0 of AZD1222 vaccination. This clonotype was sampled from an adult in good health.

The CDR3 loop reads CASSTTSSGALNNEQFF. The DNA of the CDR3 is TGTGCCAGCAGCACCACTAGTAGTGGAGCCCTTAACAATGAGCAGTTCTTC. V and J are TRBV11-3 and TRBJ2-1, with a weak D call TRBD2 (5 bases). Trimming removed 5 bases from V and 5 bases from J, with 22 bases in between. CDR3 length equals 17 residues. Germline CDR1 is SGHNT and CDR2 is YENEEA.